This T cell receptor (beta chain) came from a study of vaccination effects on CD4 cells after COVID-19. Study-wide results and limits: Marked clonal contraction was seen late after vaccination (in both infection- and vaccine-induced clones).

ViraFEST expansion of antigen-specific CD4+ T cells with viral peptide pools preceded sequencing. Following an approximately eleven-day culture, CD4+ T cells were purified. Each participant was administered two doses of either the BNT162b2 or the mRNA-1273 vaccine. Vaccinees lacked prior SARS-CoV-2 infection and tested negative for nucleocapsid antibodies. As concerns this clone: What it recognizes is unknown.

Produced via immunoSEQ multiplex PCR; TCRdb's table is partial and in-frame only. The repertoire holds 30,000 or so clones, with 55% to 75% as singletons. Deletions cut 2 bases from V and 1 base from J, with 14 bases between. The CDR3 has 16 residues. Germline lookup yields CDR1 SGHTA and CDR2 FQGNSA. The clonotype was recovered from a human donor who received a COVID-19 vaccine. The V and J genes are TRBV7-2 and TRBJ2-5; D is tentatively TRBD1 or TRBD2 (5 bases each). The specimen was CD4+ T cells from PBMCs cultured with HCoV-NL63 spike peptides, collected after COVID-19 vaccination. The CDR3 region has the DNA TGTGCCAGCAGCTTACGGGCCGGGACCGCCCAAGAGACCCAGTACTTC. It encodes CASSLRAGTAQETQYF.